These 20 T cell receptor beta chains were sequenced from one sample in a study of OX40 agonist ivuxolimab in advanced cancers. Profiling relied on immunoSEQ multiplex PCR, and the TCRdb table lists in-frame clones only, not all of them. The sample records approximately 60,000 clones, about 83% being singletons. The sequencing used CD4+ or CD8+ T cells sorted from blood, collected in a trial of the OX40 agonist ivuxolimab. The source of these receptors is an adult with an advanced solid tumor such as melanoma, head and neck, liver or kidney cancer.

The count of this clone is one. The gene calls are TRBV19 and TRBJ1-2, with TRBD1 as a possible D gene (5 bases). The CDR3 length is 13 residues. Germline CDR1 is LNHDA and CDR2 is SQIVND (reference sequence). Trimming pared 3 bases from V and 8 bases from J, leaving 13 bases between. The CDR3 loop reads CASSMGPRWGYTF. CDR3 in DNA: TGTGCCAGTAGTATGGGGCCCCGCTGGGGCTACACCTTC.

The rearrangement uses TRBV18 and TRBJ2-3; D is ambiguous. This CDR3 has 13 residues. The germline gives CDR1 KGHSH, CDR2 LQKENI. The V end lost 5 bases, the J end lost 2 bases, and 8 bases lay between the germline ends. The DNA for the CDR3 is TGTGCCAGCTCATCCGGAGACACAGATACGCAGTATTTT. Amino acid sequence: CASSSGDTDTQYF.

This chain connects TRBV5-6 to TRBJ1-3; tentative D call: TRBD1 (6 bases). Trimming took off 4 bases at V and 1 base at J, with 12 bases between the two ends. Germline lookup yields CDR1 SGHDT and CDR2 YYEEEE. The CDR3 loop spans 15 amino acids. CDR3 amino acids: CASSRIRGSGNTIYF. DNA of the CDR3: TGTGCCAGCAGCCGAATTAGGGGGTCTGGAAACACCATATATTTT.

As DNA, the CDR3 is TGTGCCAGCAGCCGTCAGGGGGCCGCCGCATCCTACAATGAGCAGTTCTTC. Its translation is CASSRQGAAASYNEQFF. The chain joins TRBV21-1 to TRBJ2-1; TRBD1, as called in the table, went unchecked against the DNA. TRBV21-1 is a pseudogene segment. The CDR3 has 17 residues.

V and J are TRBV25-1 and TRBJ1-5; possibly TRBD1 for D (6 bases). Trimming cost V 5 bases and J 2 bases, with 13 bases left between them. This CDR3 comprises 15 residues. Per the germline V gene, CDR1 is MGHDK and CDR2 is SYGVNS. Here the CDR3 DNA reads TGTGCCAGCAGTTCCCGGACAGAAGGCAATCAGCCCCAGCATTTT. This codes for CASSSRTEGNQPQHF.

The CDR3 bases are TGTGCCAGCAGTGTAATTCCCCAGTACTTC. This translates into CASSVIPQYF. The chain links TRBV2 to TRBJ2-5; no definite D call. The CDR3 sequence is 10 residues long. CDR1 and CDR2 from the germline V gene are SNHLY and FYNNEI. The V and J ends lost 4 bases and 9 bases respectively, with 6 bases between them. Based on the CDR3 plus reference TRBV2 and TRBJ2-5, the full variable domain is EPEVTQTPSHQVTQMGQEVILRCVPISNHLYFYWYRQILGQKVEFLVSFYNNEISEKSEIFDDQFSVERPDGSNFTLKIRSTKLEDSAMYFCASSVIPQYFGPGTRLLVL.

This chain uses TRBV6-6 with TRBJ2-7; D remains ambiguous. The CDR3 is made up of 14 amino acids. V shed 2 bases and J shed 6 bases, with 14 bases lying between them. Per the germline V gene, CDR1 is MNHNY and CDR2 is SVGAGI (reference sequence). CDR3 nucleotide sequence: TGTGCCAGCAGTTACACCCGAGTGAACTCCGAGCAGTACTTC. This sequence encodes CASSYTRVNSEQYF.

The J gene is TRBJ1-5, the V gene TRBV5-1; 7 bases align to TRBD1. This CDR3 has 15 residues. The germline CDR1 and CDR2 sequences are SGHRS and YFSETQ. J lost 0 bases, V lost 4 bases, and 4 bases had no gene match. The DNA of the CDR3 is TGCGCCAGCAGCCCTTGGGACAGTAGCAATCAGCCCCAGCATTTT. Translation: CASSPWDSSNQPQHF. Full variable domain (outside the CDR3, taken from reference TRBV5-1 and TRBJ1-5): KAGVTQTPRYLIKTRGQQVTLSCSPISGHRSVSWYQQTPGQGLQFLFEYFSETQRNKGNFPGRFSGRQFSNSRSEMNVSTLELGDSALYLCASSPWDSSNQPQHFGDGTRLSIL.

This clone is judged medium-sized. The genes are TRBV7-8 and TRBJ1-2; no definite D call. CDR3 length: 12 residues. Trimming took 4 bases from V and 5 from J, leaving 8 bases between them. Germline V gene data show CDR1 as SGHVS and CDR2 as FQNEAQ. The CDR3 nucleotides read TGTGCCAGCAGCTCGCACGGTTATGGCTACACCTTC. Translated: CASSSHGYGYTF.

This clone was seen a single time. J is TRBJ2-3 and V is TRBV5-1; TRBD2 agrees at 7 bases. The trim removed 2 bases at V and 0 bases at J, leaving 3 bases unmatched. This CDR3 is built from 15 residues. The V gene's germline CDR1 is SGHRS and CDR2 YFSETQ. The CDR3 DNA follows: TGCGCCAGCAGCTTACAGCGGGGTAGCACAGATACGCAGTATTTT. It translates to CASSLQRGSTDTQYF. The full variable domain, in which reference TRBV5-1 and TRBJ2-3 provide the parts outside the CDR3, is KAGVTQTPRYLIKTRGQQVTLSCSPISGHRSVSWYQQTPGQGLQFLFEYFSETQRNKGNFPGRFSGRQFSNSRSEMNVSTLELGDSALYLCASSLQRGSTDTQYFGPGTRLTVL.

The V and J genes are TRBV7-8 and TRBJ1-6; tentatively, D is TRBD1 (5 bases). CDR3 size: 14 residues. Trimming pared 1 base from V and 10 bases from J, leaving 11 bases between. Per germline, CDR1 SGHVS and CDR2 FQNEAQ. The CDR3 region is CASSLETEGSPLHF. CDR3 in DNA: TGTGCCAGCAGCTTAGAGACGGAGGGGTCACCCCTCCACTTT.

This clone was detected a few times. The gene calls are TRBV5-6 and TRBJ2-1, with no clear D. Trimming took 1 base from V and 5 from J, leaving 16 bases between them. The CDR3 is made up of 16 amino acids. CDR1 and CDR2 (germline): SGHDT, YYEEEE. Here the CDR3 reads CASSLLGRTSDNEQFF. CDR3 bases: TGTGCCAGCAGCTTGTTGGGTCGTACTTCAGACAATGAGCAGTTCTTC.

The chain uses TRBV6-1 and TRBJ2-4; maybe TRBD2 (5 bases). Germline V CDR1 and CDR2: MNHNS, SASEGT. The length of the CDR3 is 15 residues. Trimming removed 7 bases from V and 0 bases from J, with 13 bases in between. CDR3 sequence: CASTPTSGAKNIQYF. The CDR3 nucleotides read TGTGCCAGCACCCCTACTAGTGGAGCCAAAAACATTCAGTACTTC.

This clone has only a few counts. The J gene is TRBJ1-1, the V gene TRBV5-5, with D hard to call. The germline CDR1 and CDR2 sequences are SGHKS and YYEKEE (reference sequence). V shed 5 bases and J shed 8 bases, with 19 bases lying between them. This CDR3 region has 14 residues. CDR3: CASSQRADTVEAFF. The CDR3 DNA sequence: TGTGCCAGCAGTCAGAGGGCCGACACAGTAGAAGCTTTCTTT.

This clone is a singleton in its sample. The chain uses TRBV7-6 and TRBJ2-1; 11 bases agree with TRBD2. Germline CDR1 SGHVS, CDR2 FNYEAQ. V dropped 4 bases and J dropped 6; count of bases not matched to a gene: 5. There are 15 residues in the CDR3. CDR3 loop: CASSSGTSGVNEQFF. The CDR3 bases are TGTGCCAGCAGCTCCGGGACTAGCGGAGTCAATGAGCAGTTCTTC.

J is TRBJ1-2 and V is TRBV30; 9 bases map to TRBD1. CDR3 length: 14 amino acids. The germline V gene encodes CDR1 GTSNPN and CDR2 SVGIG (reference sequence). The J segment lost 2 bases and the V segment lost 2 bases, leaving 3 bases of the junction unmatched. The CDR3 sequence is CAWSPTGGNYGYTF. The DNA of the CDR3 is TGTGCCTGGAGTCCGACAGGGGGAAACTATGGCTACACCTTC.

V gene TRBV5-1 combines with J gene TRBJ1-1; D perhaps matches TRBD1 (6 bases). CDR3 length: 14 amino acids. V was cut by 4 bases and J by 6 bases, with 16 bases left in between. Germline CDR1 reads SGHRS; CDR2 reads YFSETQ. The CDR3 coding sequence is TGCGCCAGCAGCACATTACAGGGAAGAGCTGAAGCTTTCTTT. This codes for CASSTLQGRAEAFF.

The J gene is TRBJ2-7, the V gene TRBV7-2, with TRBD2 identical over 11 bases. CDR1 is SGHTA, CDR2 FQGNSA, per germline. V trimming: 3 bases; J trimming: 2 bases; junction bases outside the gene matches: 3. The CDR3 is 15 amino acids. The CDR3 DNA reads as TGTGCCAGCAGCTTCCCGGGACTAGCGGCCTACGAGCAGTACTTC. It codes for CASSFPGLAAYEQYF.

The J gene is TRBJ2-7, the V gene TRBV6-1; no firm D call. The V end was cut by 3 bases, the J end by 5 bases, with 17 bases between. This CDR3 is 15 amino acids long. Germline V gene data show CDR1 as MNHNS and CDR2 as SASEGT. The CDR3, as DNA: TGTGCCAGCAGTGAGTCCCTTCTTCGTACCAACGAGCAGTACTTC. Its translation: CASSESLLRTNEQYF.

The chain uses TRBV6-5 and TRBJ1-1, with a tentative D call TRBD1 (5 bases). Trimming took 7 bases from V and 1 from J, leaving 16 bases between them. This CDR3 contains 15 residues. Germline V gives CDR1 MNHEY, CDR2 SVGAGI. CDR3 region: CASILPRGRNTEAFF. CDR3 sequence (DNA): TGTGCCAGCATACTGCCGAGGGGCAGGAACACTGAAGCTTTCTTT.